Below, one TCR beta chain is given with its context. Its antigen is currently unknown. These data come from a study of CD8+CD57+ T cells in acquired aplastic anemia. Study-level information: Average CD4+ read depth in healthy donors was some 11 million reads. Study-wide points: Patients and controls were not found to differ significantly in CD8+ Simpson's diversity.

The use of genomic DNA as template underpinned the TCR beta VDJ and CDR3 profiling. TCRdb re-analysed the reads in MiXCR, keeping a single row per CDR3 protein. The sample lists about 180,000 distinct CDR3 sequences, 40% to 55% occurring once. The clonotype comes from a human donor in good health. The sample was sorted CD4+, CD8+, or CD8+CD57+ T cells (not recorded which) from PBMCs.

The CDR3 DNA follows: TGTGCCAGCAGTTTAGGGACAGGGACACCGGGGATGAGTCGGGGCTACACCTTC. As protein: CASSLGTGTPGMSRGYTF. The chain uses TRBV12-3 or TRBV12-4 and TRBJ1-2; 8 bases line up with TRBD1. The CDR3 spans 18 residues. Trimming cost V 1 base and J 8 bases; bases outside gene matches: 18.